Listed below are T cell receptor beta chains from one sample, sequenced in a study of identical twins. Each CDR3 protein gets one entry after TCRdb re-called the 5' RACE reads with MiXCR. Of 600,000 to 850,000 distinct CDR3 sequences in the sample, roughly 18% were seen once. The same specimen was also included in a second study, on T cells expressing NK-cell markers.

The sequencing input was PBMCs. Receptor source: a woman between 18 and 30 years old in good health. CDR3s include the opening cysteine and the closing phenylalanine or tryptophan. Fields, in order: clone size, V gene, D gene, CDR3 length, J gene, CDR3 protein, CDR3 DNA. D genes are given only for firm matches. For some rows the clone size is stated as once, few or many, or as a class when expanded; others skip it.

NA	TRBV7-6	TRBD2	20	TRBJ2-1	CASSSPASGRPAYPYNEQFF	TGTGCCAGCAGCTCCCCCGCTAGCGGGAGACCCGCCTACCCTTACAATGAGCAGTTCTTC
NA	TRBV6-1	NA	14	TRBJ2-1	CASSMGPRVYEQFF	TGTGCCAGCTCAATGGGCCCCAGAGTCTATGAGCAGTTCTTC
few	TRBV20-1	TRBD2	12	TRBJ2-5	CSAGAGVETQYF	TGCAGTGCCGGAGCGGGGGTTGAGACCCAGTACTTC
NA	TRBV6-2/TRBV6-3	TRBD1	14	TRBJ1-1	CATRPGGLNTEAFF	TGTGCCACTAGGCCAGGGGGCCTGAACACTGAAGCTTTCTTT
NA	TRBV6-1	NA	13	TRBJ1-1	CAGGQLLNTEAFF	TGTGCCGGAGGACAATTGTTGAACACTGAAGCTTTCTTT
few	TRBV20-1	TRBD1	13	TRBJ1-2	CSARPGGDYGYTF	TGCAGTGCAAGGCCAGGGGGCGACTATGGCTACACCTTC
many	TRBV6-1	NA	17	TRBJ2-5	CASSHHPSGSRGETQYF	TGTGCCAGCAGCCACCACCCCTCGGGCAGTCGAGGGGAGACCCAGTACTTC
few	TRBV6-1	TRBD2	15	TRBJ2-3	CASSAPGRGGNTQYF	TGTGCCAGCAGTGCCCCCGGGCGGGGAGGGAATACGCAGTATTTT
NA	TRBV15	NA	14	TRBJ2-5	CATSRAGPGETQYF	TGTGCCACCAGCAGAGCGGGACCTGGAGAGACCCAGTACTTC
few	TRBV6-2/TRBV6-3	TRBD1	14	TRBJ1-1	CASSYGTGDTEAFF	TGTGCCAGCAGTTACGGGACAGGGGACACTGAAGCTTTCTTT
few	TRBV12-3/TRBV12-4	TRBD1	16	TRBJ2-1	CASSSLGTAPYNEQFF	TGTGCCAGCAGTTCCCTTGGGACAGCCCCCTACAATGAGCAGTTCTTC
once	TRBV2	NA	14	TRBJ2-5	CASSERAVKETQYF	TGTGCCAGCAGTGAAAGGGCGGTGAAAGAGACCCAGTACTTC
many	TRBV7-2	TRBD1	14	TRBJ1-2	CASRHRGREVGYTF	TGTGCCAGCAGGCACAGGGGAAGGGAGGTTGGCTACACCTTC
few	TRBV6-5	NA	12	TRBJ2-1	CASKSNLDEQFF	TGTGCCAGCAAGAGTAATTTAGATGAGCAGTTCTTC
few	TRBV9	NA	14	TRBJ1-1	CASSKQALGTEAFF	TGTGCCAGCAGCAAACAGGCGTTGGGCACTGAAGCTTTCTTT
NA	TRBV6-1	TRBD1	15	TRBJ2-5	CASSRGQGHTETQYF	TGTGCCAGCAGTCGGGGACAGGGTCATACAGAGACCCAGTACTTC
NA	TRBV6-1	NA	13	TRBJ2-1	CASSENQLPEQFF	TGTGCCAGCAGTGAAAATCAGCTCCCTGAGCAGTTCTTC
NA	TRBV25-1	NA	14	TRBJ1-2	CASTSGEGLYGYTF	TGTGCCAGCACCTCCGGCGAGGGGCTCTATGGCTACACCTTC
few	TRBV27	NA	13	TRBJ2-1	CASHQVGYNEQFF	TGTGCCAGCCACCAGGTGGGCTACAATGAGCAGTTCTTC
few	TRBV5-1	NA	14	TRBJ2-5	CASSLQRGQETQYF	TGCGCCAGCAGCTTGCAGAGGGGGCAAGAGACCCAGTACTTC
many	TRBV6-1	TRBD2	14	TRBJ2-2	CASSRLASTGELFF	TGTGCCAGCAGCCGACTAGCGAGCACCGGGGAGCTGTTTTTT
few	TRBV7-9	NA	12	TRBJ1-1	CAGTRFNTEAFF	TGTGCCGGCACACGGTTTAACACTGAAGCTTTCTTT
NA	TRBV29-1	NA	15	TRBJ2-7	CSVEDQGSATYEQYF	TGCAGCGTTGAAGATCAAGGTAGCGCAACCTACGAGCAGTACTTC
NA	TRBV20-1	NA	16	TRBJ2-7	CSARDTSRGGRREQYF	TGCAGTGCTAGAGACACGTCCAGAGGGGGGCGCCGGGAGCAGTACTTC
NA	TRBV20-1	TRBD1	15	TRBJ2-3	CSALKGTEDTDTQYF	TGCAGTGCACTTAAGGGGACAGAGGACACAGATACGCAGTATTTT
NA	TRBV7-9	NA	13	TRBJ2-3	CASSGSGVDTQYF	TGTGCCAGCAGCGGGAGTGGGGTGGATACGCAGTATTTT
many	TRBV10-3	NA	14	TRBJ2-1	CAITQRPGDNEQFF	TGTGCCATCACCCAGCGGCCTGGGGACAATGAGCAGTTCTTC
few	TRBV29-1	TRBD2	16	TRBJ2-7	CSVSGTSGKLVHEQYF	TGCAGCGTCTCCGGGACTAGCGGGAAACTGGTACACGAGCAGTACTTC
NA	TRBV4-3	TRBD1	16	TRBJ2-1	CASSQDTGVYYNEQLF	TGCGCCAGCAGCCAAGATACAGGGGTTTACTACAATGAGCAGCTCTTC
NA	TRBV12-3/TRBV12-4	NA	15	TRBJ1-2	CASSFRKQILGGYTF	TGTGCCAGCAGTTTCCGAAAACAGATCCTCGGAGGCTACACCTTC
NA	TRBV10-1	NA	12	TRBJ2-2	CASSDWDGELFF	TGCGCCAGCAGTGATTGGGACGGGGAGCTGTTTTTT